The 31 T cell receptor beta chains presented below share a single source sample, sequenced in a study of PD-1 blockade in classical Hodgkin lymphoma. Clones were sequenced by immunoSEQ multiplex PCR, and TCRdb holds only the in-frame ones, with some missing. The top ten clones hold 4.5% to 6% of a sample with tens of thousands of clones, approximately 91% of them seen once. Sample time point: newly diagnosed, previously untreated cHL patient sample. Sequencing input: peripheral blood mononuclear cells (PBMCs). Source of these receptors: a human donor with classical Hodgkin lymphoma.

The chain combines TRBV5-1 with TRBJ2-1, with TRBD2 identical over 10 bases. Germline V gene sequence: CDR1 SGHRS, CDR2 YFSETQ. The J segment lost 6 bases and the V segment lost 0 bases, leaving 3 bases of the junction unmatched. This CDR3 is 15 amino acids long. For the CDR3, the DNA is TGCGCCAGCAGCTTGGGGACTAGCGGAATCAATGAGCAGTTCTTC. Protein: CASSLGTSGINEQFF.

This chain connects TRBV4-1 to TRBJ1-5; tentative D call: TRBD1 (5 bases). CDR3 length: 16 amino acids. The V gene lost 0 bases and the J gene lost 1 base, with 10 bases spanning the gap. The germline gives CDR1 MGHRA, CDR2 YSYEKL. The CDR3 DNA reads TGCGCCAGCAGCCAAGAGGGGGTGAGGAGCAATCAGCCCCAGCATTTT. Translated, it gives CASSQEGVRSNQPQHF.

V is TRBV4-1 and J is TRBJ1-4; TRBD1 is a possible D gene (5 bases). With 4 bases removed from V and 0 bases from J, the gap between germline ends came to 12 bases. The V gene's germline CDR1 is MGHRA and CDR2 YSYEKL. The CDR3 is 16 amino acids. CDR3 amino acids: CASSPGLAATNEKLFF. Written as DNA, the CDR3 is TGCGCCAGCAGCCCGGGACTAGCGGCAACTAATGAAAAACTGTTTTTT.

In its sample, this clone was seen once. The V and J genes are TRBV25-1 and TRBJ1-1; D is uncertain. The CDR3 spans 15 residues. V lost 1 base and J lost 5, with 14 bases in between. CDR1 is MGHDK and CDR2 is SYGVNS in the germline V gene. The CDR3 protein is CASSESVDEGTEAFF. In nucleotides, the CDR3 is TGTGCCAGCAGTGAATCTGTTGATGAGGGAACTGAAGCTTTCTTT.

This sequence joins TRBV9 and TRBJ2-2; no firm D call. In germline, CDR1 is SGDLS, CDR2 YYNGEE. The CDR3 length is 11 residues. V lost 3 bases, J lost 5 bases, and 2 bases lay in between. CDR3 bases: TGTGCCAGCAGCGGTACCGGGGAGCTGTTTTTT. Its translation is CASSGTGELFF. The full variable domain, rest sourced from reference TRBV9 and TRBJ2-2, is DSGVTQTPKHLITATGQRVTLRCSPRSGDLSVYWYQQSLDQGLQFLIQYYNGEERAKGNILERFSAQQFPDLHSELNLSSLELGDSALYFCASSGTGELFFGEGSRLTVL.

J is TRBJ1-1 and V is TRBV10-3; the D gene is possibly TRBD1 (6 bases). Germline loops: CDR1 ENHRY, CDR2 SYGVKD. Trimming left V 4 bases short and J 1 base short, with 7 bases between. The CDR3 is 13 amino acids. The CDR3 region is CAISGTENTEAFF. The CDR3 DNA reads as TGTGCCATCAGTGGGACAGAGAACACTGAAGCTTTCTTT.

A single count supports this clone. The chain has TRBV29-1 and TRBJ1-1; 7 bases agree with TRBD1. Germline lookup yields CDR1 SQVTM and CDR2 ANQGSEA. This CDR3 region has 12 residues. Trimming cost V 3 bases and J 10 bases; bases outside gene matches: 8. This CDR3 is CSVEGGQVGAFF. CDR3 nucleotide sequence: TGCAGCGTTGAGGGAGGACAGGTCGGAGCTTTCTTT.

This clone appeared a single time. V gene TRBV6-1 combines with J gene TRBJ1-1; D gene unclear. CDR3 length equals 15 residues. Germline lookup yields CDR1 MNHNS and CDR2 SASEGT. Between the trimmed V and J ends, which lost 4 bases and 2 bases, there was a span of 14 bases. This chain's CDR3 is CASSGTTLRNTEAFF. The CDR3 DNA reads as TGTGCCAGCAGTGGGACTACTCTGAGAAACACTGAAGCTTTCTTT.

The gene calls are TRBV4-2 and TRBJ2-5; 7 bases fit TRBD2. The junction had 18 bases not matched to a gene; V was cut back by 0 bases and J by 2 bases. Per germline, CDR1 LGHNA and CDR2 YNFKEQ. The CDR3 has 20 residues. The DNA for the CDR3 is TGTGCCAGCAGCCAAGATCGCGAGCGGTGGACGGGAGGACCGCAAGAGACCCAGTACTTC. This codes for CASSQDRERWTGGPQETQYF.

J is TRBJ1-3 and V is TRBV29-1, with TRBD1 identical over 9 bases. V trimming: 4 bases; J trimming: 9 bases; junction bases outside the gene matches: 7. In germline, CDR1 is SQVTM, CDR2 ANQGSEA. This CDR3 contains 13 residues. The CDR3, as DNA: TGCAGCGTTGCGTGGGGACAGGGTGGCACCATATATTTT. Protein sequence: CSVAWGQGGTIYF. The variable domain in full, completed from reference TRBV29-1 and TRBJ1-3, reads SAVISQKPSRDICQRGTSLTIQCQVDSQVTMMFWYRQQPGQSLTLIATANQGSEATYESGFVIDKFPISRPNLTFSTLTVSNMSPEDSSIYLCSVAWGQGGTIYFGEGSWLTVV.

The chain has TRBV5-6 and TRBJ1-1, with 7 bases that match TRBD1. V lost 4 bases and J lost 2; bases outside the gene matches: 5. The CDR3 contains 14 residues. Germline values: CDR1 SGHDT, CDR2 YYEEEE. The CDR3 coding sequence is TGTGCCAGCAGCCTTCGGGACAGTAACACTGAAGCTTTCTTT. It is translated as CASSLRDSNTEAFF.

The J gene is TRBJ2-1, the V gene TRBV27, with 10 bases matching TRBD2. Germline V gene data show CDR1 as MNHEY and CDR2 as SMNVEV (reference sequence). This CDR3 has 16 residues. After removal of 2 bases from V and 4 bases from J, the junction contained 5 bases not matched to a gene. CDR3 residues: CASSLIGLAEYNEQFF. The CDR3 bases are TGTGCCAGCAGTTTAATAGGACTAGCGGAGTACAATGAGCAGTTCTTC.

The J gene is TRBJ2-3, the V gene TRBV6-4; 11 bases are a match to TRBD2. CDR1 is MRHNA, CDR2 SNTAGT, per germline. V trimming: 3 bases; J trimming: 1 base; junction bases outside the gene matches: 0. The CDR3 sequence is 15 residues long. Written as DNA, the CDR3 is TGTGCCAGCAGTGATAGCGGGAGGGGCACAGATACGCAGTATTTT. Its protein product is CASSDSGRGTDTQYF.

The chain couples TRBV5-8 to TRBJ1-2; TRBD1 aligns across 9 bases. Looked up from germline, CDR1 is SGHTS and CDR2 is YDEGEE. Losses at the gene ends were 3 bases for V and 4 bases for J; bases not matched to a gene: 10. This CDR3 is built from 16 residues. The CDR3 protein is CASSSYRDRVIYGYTF. In DNA form, the CDR3 reads TGTGCCAGCAGCTCCTACCGGGACAGGGTAATCTATGGCTACACCTTC.

CDR3 amino acids: CASSRRTSRNTGELFF. The DNA of the CDR3 is TGTGCCAGCAGCCGCAGGACTAGCAGGAACACCGGGGAGCTGTTTTTT. The V gene is TRBV11-3, the J gene TRBJ2-2; the match to TRBD2 covers 8 bases. This CDR3 is built from 16 residues. From germline, CDR1 is SGHNT and CDR2 YENEEA. J lost 1 base, V lost 5 bases, and 6 bases had no gene match. Based on the CDR3 plus reference TRBV11-3 and TRBJ2-2, the full variable domain is EAGVVQSPRYKIIEKKQPVAFWCNPISGHNTLYWYLQNLGQGPELLIRYENEEAVDDSQLPKDRFSAERLKGVDSTLKIQPAELGDSAVYLCASSRRTSRNTGELFFGEGSRLTVL.

The chain has TRBV2 and TRBJ2-5, with a weak D call TRBD1 (6 bases). Germline assignment: CDR1 SNHLY and CDR2 FYNNEI. V lost 6 bases to trimming and J lost 0 bases, with 8 bases between them. This CDR3 contains 13 residues. The CDR3 protein is CASSPGDQETQYF. The CDR3 DNA is TGTGCCAGCAGCCCAGGGGACCAAGAGACCCAGTACTTC.

The chain has TRBV6-5 and TRBJ1-1, with no clear D. This CDR3 has 14 amino acids. Trimming removed 6 bases from V and 5 bases from J, with 16 bases in between. Germline CDR1 and CDR2: MNHEY and SVGAGI. The CDR3 nucleotides read TGTGCCAGCAGAAACCGGAGCCCCGGGACTGAAGCTTTCTTT. Its translation: CASRNRSPGTEAFF.

The chain couples TRBV4-2 to TRBJ2-6; a possible D gene is TRBD2 (5 bases). Germline V gene data show CDR1 as LGHNA and CDR2 as YNFKEQ. This CDR3 comprises 16 residues. V shed 0 bases and J shed 4 bases, with 10 bases lying between them. The CDR3 DNA sequence: TGTGCCAGCAGCCAAGATAGAGGGATCGGGGCCAACGTCCTGACTTTC. It codes for CASSQDRGIGANVLTF.

The J gene is TRBJ1-2, the V gene TRBV6-1; D is perhaps TRBD1 (6 bases). The V gene lost 2 bases and the J gene lost 5 bases, with 15 bases spanning the gap. This CDR3 has 15 residues. Germline assignment: CDR1 MNHNS and CDR2 SASEGT. Here the CDR3 DNA reads TGTGCCAGCAGTGAAATCCTCTCAGGGGAATATGGCTACACCTTC. Encoded protein: CASSEILSGEYGYTF.

CDR3 coding DNA: TGTGCCAGCGCGGGTCTCCCTGAGGCCCAGCATTTT. It translates to CASAGLPEAQHF. The J gene is TRBJ1-5, the V gene TRBV2; the D is unclear. Per the germline V gene, CDR1 is SNHLY and CDR2 is FYNNEI. CDR3 size: 12 residues. V dropped 8 bases and J dropped 11 bases, with 16 bases sitting between them. The full variable domain, rest sourced from reference TRBV2 and TRBJ1-5, is EPEVTQTPSHQVTQMGQEVILRCVPISNHLYFYWYRQILGQKVEFLVSFYNNEISEKSEIFDDQFSVERPDGSNFTLKIRSTKLEDSAMYFCASAGLPEAQHFGDGTRLSIL.

The gene calls are TRBV11-2 and TRBJ1-5; D might be TRBD1 (5 bases). This CDR3 comprises 15 residues. Per germline, CDR1 SGHAT and CDR2 FQNNGV. Trimming shortened V by 5 bases and J by 2 bases, and 13 bases separated the two germline ends. The CDR3 reads CASSPGTGGNQPQHF. DNA of the CDR3: TGTGCCAGCAGCCCGGGGACGGGGGGCAATCAGCCCCAGCATTTT.

The chain joins TRBV5-4 to TRBJ2-7, with a possible D match to TRBD2 (6 bases). The V gene's germline CDR1 is SGHNT and CDR2 YYREEE (reference sequence). Trimming took off 4 bases at V and 0 bases at J, with 14 bases between the two ends. This CDR3 is 15 amino acids long. The CDR3 DNA is TGTGCCAGCAGCGGGGCGGGATCCACCTCCTACGAGCAGTACTTC. Protein sequence: CASSGAGSTSYEQYF.

V gene TRBV5-1 combines with J gene TRBJ2-3, with 10 positions matching TRBD2. The germline CDR1 and CDR2 sequences are SGHRS and YFSETQ. This CDR3 is built from 14 residues. V shed 3 bases, J shed 4 bases, and the junction held 2 bases outside the gene matches. The CDR3: CASSSSGRADTQYF. Here the CDR3 DNA reads TGCGCCAGCAGCTCTAGCGGGAGAGCAGATACGCAGTATTTT.

A few counts support this clone. This rearrangement joins TRBV16 to TRBJ2-5; 9 nucleotides align to TRBD2. CDR3 length equals 16 residues. CDR1 and CDR2 from the germline V gene are KGHSY and FQNENV. After removal of 4 bases from V and 4 bases from J, the junction contained 10 bases not matched to a gene. CDR3 loop: CASSRRGLAFSETQYF. Written as DNA, the CDR3 is TGTGCCAGCAGCCGAAGGGGACTAGCTTTTTCAGAGACCCAGTACTTC.

V usage is TRBV28 and J usage is TRBJ2-1; TRBD2 is a possible D gene (5 bases). Germline V gene lookup returns CDR1 MDHEN and CDR2 SYDVKM. CDR3 length: 12 residues. V lost 5 bases, J lost 15 bases, and 17 bases lay in between. The CDR3 region is CASSGGPPPGFF. The DNA of the CDR3 is TGTGCCAGCAGTGGCGGGCCGCCTCCGGGGTTCTTC. Variable domain in full (rest from reference TRBV28 and TRBJ2-1): DVKVTQSSRYLVKRTGEKVFLECVQDMDHENMFWYRQDPGLGLRLIYFSYDVKMKEKGDIPEGYSVSREKKERFSLILESASTNQTSMYLCASSGGPPPGFFGPGTRLTVL.

This clone was detected only a few times. The chain recombines TRBV5-1 with TRBJ2-6; D might be TRBD1 or TRBD2, each matching 6 bases. There are 18 residues in the CDR3. Trimming took 6 bases from V and 3 from J, leaving 22 bases between them. The V gene's germline CDR1 is SGHRS and CDR2 YFSETQ. The CDR3 here is CASTPPGVRTNGANVLTF. In nucleotides, the CDR3 is TGCGCCAGCACTCCTCCAGGGGTTCGGACTAATGGGGCCAACGTCCTGACTTTC.

This chain joins TRBV14 and TRBJ2-3, with unresolved D. Germline CDR1 reads SGHDN; CDR2 reads FVKESK. The germline V and J ends were trimmed by 8 bases and 0 bases, with 12 bases remaining between them. The CDR3 loop spans 14 amino acids. CDR3 DNA sequence: TGTGCCAGCGGCCGAAGATTTAGCACAGATACGCAGTATTTT. Amino acids: CASGRRFSTDTQYF.

The rearrangement links TRBV6-1 to TRBJ1-4; D is ambiguous. The germline CDR1 and CDR2 sequences are MNHNS and SASEGT. The ends were cut back, 0 bases at V and 4 bases at J, with 12 bases in the middle. This CDR3 region has 16 residues. CDR3: CASSEASGLINEKLFF. The CDR3 DNA follows: TGTGCCAGCAGTGAAGCTTCGGGCCTGATTAATGAAAAACTGTTTTTT.

There are a few counts of this clone. This specimen includes other DNA sequences encoding the same CDR3. The gene calls are TRBV5-6 and TRBJ1-5, with no clear D. The V and J ends lost 0 bases and 5 bases respectively, with 6 bases between them. Germline assignment: CDR1 SGHDT and CDR2 YYEEEE. The CDR3 contains 13 residues. The CDR3 coding sequence is TGTGCCAGCAGCTTGGGGCCGGATCAGCCCCAGCATTTT. Translated: CASSLGPDQPQHF.

The chain couples TRBV5-4 to TRBJ2-4, with D maybe TRBD2 (5 bases). This CDR3 is built from 16 residues. The germline V gene has CDR1 SGHNT and CDR2 YYREEE (reference sequence). V lost 0 bases, J lost 0 bases, and 10 bases lay in between. The CDR3: CASSLAGMGAKNIQYF. The CDR3 coding sequence is TGTGCCAGCAGCTTGGCCGGGATGGGAGCCAAAAACATTCAGTACTTC.

V and J are TRBV27 and TRBJ1-1; no reliable D call. CDR1 and CDR2 from the germline V gene are MNHEY and SMNVEV (reference sequence). The CDR3 is 16 residues long. The V gene lost 6 bases and the J gene lost 3 bases, with 20 bases spanning the gap. The CDR3 DNA is TGTGCCAGCAGGAGAAAGGGTGGATCACTGGACACTGAAGCTTTCTTT. It codes for CASRRKGGSLDTEAFF.